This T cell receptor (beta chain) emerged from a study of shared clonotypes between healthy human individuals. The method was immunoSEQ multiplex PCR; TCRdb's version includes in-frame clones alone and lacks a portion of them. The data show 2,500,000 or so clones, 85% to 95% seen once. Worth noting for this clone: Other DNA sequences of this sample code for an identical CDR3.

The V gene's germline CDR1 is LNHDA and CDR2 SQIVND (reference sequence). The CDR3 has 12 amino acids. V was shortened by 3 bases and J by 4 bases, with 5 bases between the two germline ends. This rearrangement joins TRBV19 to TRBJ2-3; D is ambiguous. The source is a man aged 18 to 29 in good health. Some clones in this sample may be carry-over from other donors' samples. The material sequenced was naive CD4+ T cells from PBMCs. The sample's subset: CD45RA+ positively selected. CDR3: CASSIVADTQYF. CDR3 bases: TGTGCCAGTAGTATTGTGGCAGATACGCAGTATTTT.